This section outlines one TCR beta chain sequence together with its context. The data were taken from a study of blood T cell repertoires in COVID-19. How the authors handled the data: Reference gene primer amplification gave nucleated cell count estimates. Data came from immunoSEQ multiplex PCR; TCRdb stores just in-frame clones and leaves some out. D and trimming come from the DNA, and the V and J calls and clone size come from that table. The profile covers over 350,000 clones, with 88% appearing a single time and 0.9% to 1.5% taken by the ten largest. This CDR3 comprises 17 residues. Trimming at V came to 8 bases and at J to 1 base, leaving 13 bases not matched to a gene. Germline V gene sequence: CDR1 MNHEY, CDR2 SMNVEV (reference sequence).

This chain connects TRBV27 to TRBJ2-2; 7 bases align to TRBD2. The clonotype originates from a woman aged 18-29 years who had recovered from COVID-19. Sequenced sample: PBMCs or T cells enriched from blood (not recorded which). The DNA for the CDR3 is TGTGCCAGCGGGTCCCTCCCGTGGGGGGGGAACACCGGGGAGCTGTTTTTT. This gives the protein CASGSLPWGGNTGELFF.